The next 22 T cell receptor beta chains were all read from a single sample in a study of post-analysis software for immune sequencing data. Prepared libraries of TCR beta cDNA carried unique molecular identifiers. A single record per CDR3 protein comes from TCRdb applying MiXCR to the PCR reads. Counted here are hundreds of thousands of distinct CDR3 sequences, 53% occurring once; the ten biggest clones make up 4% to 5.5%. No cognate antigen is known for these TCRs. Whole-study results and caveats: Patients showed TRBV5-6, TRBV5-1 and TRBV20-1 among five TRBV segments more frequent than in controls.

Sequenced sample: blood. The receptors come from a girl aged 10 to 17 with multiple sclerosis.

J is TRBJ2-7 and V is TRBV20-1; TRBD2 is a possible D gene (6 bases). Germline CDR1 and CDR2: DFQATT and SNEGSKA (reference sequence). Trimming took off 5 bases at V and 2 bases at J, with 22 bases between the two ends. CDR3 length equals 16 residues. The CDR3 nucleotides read TGCAGTGCTCCTCAACCCGGGACTCGTACTACCTACGAGCAGTACTTC. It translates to CSAPQPGTRTTYEQYF.

The CDR3 DNA follows: TGTGCCAGCAGCGATGGGGACAGGTCCGCCAACGAGCAGTACTTC. This gives the protein CASSDGDRSANEQYF. The chain combines TRBV9 with TRBJ2-5; 8 nucleotides match TRBD1. The DNA end lines up better with TRBJ2-7; the J call may be wrong. CDR1 is SGDLS, CDR2 YYNGEE, per germline. This CDR3 region has 15 residues.

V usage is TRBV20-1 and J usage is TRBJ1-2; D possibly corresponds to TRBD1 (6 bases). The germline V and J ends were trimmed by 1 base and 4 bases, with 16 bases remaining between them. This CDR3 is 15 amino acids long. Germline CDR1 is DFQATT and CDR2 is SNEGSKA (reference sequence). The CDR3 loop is CSARARWTAFYGYTF. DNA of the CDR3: TGCAGTGCTAGAGCTCGCTGGACAGCCTTCTATGGCTACACCTTC.

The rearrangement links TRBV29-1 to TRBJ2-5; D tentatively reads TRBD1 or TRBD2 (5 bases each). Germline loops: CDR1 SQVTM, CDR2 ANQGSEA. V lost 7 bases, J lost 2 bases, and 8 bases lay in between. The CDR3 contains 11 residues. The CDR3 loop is CSAGTQETQYF. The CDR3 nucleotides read TGCAGCGCGGGGACGCAAGAGACCCAGTACTTC.

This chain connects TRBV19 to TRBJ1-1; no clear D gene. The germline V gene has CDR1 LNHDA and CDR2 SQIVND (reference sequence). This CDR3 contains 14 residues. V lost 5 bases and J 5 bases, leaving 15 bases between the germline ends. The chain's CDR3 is CASSPWTVRTEAFF. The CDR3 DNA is TGTGCCAGTAGTCCTTGGACCGTCAGGACTGAAGCTTTCTTT. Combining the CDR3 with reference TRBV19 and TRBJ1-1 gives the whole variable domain DGGITQSPKYLFRKEGQNVTLSCEQNLNHDAMYWYRQDPGQGLRLIYYSQIVNDFQKGDIAEGYSVSREKKESFPLTVTSAQKNPTAFYLCASSPWTVRTEAFFGQGTRLTVV.

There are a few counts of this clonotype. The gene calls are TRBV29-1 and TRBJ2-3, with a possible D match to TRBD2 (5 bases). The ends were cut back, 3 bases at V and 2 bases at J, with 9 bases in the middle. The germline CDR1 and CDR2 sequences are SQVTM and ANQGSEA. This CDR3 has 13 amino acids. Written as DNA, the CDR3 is TGCAGCGTTGACATGGGAGCCACAGATACGCAGTATTTT. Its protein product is CSVDMGATDTQYF.

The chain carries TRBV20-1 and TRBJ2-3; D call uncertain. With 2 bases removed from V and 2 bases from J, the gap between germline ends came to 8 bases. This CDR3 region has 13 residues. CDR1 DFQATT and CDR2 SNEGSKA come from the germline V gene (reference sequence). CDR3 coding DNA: TGCAGTGCTAGACGTGAGATCACAGATACGCAGTATTTT. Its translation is CSARREITDTQYF.

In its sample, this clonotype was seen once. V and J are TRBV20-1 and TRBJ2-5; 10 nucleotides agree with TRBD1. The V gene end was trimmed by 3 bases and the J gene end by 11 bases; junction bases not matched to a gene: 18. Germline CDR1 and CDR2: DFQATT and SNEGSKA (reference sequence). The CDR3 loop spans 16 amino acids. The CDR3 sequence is CSASRPGQGNSNEQYF. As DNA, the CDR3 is TGCAGTGCTAGTCGTCCGGGACAGGGGAACTCCAATGAGCAGTACTTC.

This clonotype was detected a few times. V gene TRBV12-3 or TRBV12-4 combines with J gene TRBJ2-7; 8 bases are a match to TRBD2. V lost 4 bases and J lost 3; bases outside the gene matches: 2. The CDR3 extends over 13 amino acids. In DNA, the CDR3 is TGTGCCAGCAGTTCGGGGGGGTACTACGAGCAGTACTTC. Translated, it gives CASSSGGYYEQYF.

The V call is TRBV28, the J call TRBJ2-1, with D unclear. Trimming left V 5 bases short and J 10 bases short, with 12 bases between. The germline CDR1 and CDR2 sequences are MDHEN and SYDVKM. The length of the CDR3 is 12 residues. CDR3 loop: CASSPSLGEQFF. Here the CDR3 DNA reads TGTGCCAGCAGTCCTTCCTTGGGAGAGCAGTTCTTC. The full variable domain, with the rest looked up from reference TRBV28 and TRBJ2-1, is DVKVTQSSRYLVKRTGEKVFLECVQDMDHENMFWYRQDPGLGLRLIYFSYDVKMKEKGDIPEGYSVSREKKERFSLILESASTNQTSMYLCASSPSLGEQFFGPGTRLTVL.

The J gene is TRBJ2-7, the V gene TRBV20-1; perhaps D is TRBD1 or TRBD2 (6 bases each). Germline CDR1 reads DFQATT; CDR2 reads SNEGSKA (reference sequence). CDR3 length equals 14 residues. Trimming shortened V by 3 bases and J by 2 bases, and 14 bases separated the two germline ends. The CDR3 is CSARGGHQTYEQYF. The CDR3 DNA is TGCAGTGCTAGGGGGGGACATCAGACCTACGAGCAGTACTTC.

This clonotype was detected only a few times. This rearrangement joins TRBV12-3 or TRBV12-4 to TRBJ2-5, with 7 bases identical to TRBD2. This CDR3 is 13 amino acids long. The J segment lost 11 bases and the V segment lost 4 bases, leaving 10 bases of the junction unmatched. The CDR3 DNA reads TGTGCCAGCAGTTGGCTGGGGGGGTATGAGCAGTACTTC. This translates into CASSWLGGYEQYF.

The CDR3: CSAREQGSEQYF. The DNA of the CDR3 is TGCAGTGCTAGAGAACAGGGGAGCGAGCAGTACTTC. The chain combines TRBV20-1 with TRBJ2-7, with TRBD1 matching 7 bases. J lost 6 bases, V lost 0 bases, and 2 bases had no gene match. Germline-derived CDR1 and CDR2 are DFQATT and SNEGSKA (reference sequence). The CDR3 has 12 residues.

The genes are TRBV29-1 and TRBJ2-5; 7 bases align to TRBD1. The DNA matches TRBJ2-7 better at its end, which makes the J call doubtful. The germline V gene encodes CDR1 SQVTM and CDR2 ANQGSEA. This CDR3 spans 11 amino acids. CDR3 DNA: TGCAGCGCGAGAGGGGGCGGCGAGCAGTACTTC. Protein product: CSARGGGEQYF.

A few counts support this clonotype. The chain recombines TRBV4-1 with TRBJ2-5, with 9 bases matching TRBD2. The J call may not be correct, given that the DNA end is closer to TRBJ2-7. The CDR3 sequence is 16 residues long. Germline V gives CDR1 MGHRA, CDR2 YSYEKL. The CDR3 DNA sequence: TGCGCCAGCAGCCAAGACAATCTAGCGGGAATAAACGAGCAGTACTTC. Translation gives CASSQDNLAGINEQYF.

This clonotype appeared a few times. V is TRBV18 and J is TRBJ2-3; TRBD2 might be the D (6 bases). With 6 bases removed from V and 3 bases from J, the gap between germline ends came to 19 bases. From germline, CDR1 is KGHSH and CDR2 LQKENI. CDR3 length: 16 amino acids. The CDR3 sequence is CASSPTRDLGTDTQYF. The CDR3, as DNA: TGTGCCAGCTCCCCTACGCGGGATTTGGGGACAGATACGCAGTATTTT.

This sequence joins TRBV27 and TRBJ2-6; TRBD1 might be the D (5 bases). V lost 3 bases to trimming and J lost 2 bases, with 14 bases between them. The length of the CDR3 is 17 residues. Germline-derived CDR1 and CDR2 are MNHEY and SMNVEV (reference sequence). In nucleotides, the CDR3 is TGTGCCAGCAGTTTGGGTGTAGTAGGGGCTGGGGCCAACGTCCTGACTTTC. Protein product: CASSLGVVGAGANVLTF.

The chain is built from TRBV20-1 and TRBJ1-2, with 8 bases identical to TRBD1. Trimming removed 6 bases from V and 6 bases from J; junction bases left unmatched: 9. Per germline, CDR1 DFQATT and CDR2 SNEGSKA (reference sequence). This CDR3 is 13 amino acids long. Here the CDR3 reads CSASQGAGDGYTF. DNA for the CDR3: TGCAGTGCCAGTCAGGGGGCTGGAGATGGCTACACCTTC.

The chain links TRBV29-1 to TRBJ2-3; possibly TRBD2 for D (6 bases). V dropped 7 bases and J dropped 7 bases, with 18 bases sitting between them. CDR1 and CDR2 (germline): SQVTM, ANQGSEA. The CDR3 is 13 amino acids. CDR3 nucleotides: TGCAGCGCCTTGACGCGGCTAGCGCATACGCAGTATTTT. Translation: CSALTRLAHTQYF.

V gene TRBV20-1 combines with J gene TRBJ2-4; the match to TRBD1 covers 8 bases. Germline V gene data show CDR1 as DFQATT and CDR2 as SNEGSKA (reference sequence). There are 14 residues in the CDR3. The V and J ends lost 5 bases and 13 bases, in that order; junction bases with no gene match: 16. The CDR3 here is CSAATGGQGTEQYF. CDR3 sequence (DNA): TGCAGTGCTGCCACAGGGGGACAAGGAACGGAGCAGTACTTC.

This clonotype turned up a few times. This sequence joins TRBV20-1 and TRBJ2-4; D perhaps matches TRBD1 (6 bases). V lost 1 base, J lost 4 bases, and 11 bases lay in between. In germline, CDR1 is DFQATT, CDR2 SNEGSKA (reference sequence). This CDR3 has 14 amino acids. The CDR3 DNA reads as TGCAGTGCTAGAGTTTCCGGACAGAAAAACATTCAGTACTTC. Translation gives CSARVSGQKNIQYF.

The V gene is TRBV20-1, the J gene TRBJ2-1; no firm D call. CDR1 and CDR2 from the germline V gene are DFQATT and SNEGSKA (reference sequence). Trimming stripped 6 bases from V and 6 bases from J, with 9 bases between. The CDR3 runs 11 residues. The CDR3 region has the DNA TGCAGTGCGGGGATCCCCAATGAGCAGTTCTTC. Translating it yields CSAGIPNEQFF.